The TCR beta chain described here comes from a study of cytomegalovirus exposure and HLA in healthy donors. Overall study results and limits: The investigators catalogued 150 to 200 TCR beta chains as cytomegalovirus-associated. A few of the chains that were CMV-associated were confirmed in vitro to be specific for CMV antigens.

13 Jbeta primers and 60 Vbeta primers were used for the PCR. Sequencing used immunoSEQ multiplex PCR; TCRdb keeps in-frame clones, though not all of them. The sample includes around 55,000 clones. V lost 0 bases, J lost 1 base, and 10 bases lay in between. Per the germline V gene, CDR1 is SNHLY and CDR2 is FYNNEI. The CDR3 contains 15 residues. Concerning this clone itself: Its antigen is currently unknown.

Sample: PBMCs. V gene TRBV2 combines with J gene TRBJ2-7, with D perhaps TRBD2 (5 bases). This sequence originates from a man over 45 in good health and CMV-seropositive. This chain's CDR3 is CASSEAAGSSYEQYF. The CDR3 DNA follows: TGTGCCAGCAGTGAAGCGGCGGGTTCTTCCTACGAGCAGTACTTC.